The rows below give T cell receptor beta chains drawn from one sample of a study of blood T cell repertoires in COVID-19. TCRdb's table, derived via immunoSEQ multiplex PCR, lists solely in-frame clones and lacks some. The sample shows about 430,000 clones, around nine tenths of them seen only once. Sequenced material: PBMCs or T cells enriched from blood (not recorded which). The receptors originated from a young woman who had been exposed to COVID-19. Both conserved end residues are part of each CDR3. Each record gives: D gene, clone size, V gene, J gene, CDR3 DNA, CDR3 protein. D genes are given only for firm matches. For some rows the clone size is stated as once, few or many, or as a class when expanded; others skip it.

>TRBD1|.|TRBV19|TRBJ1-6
TGTGCCTCCCTTCCCGGGACAGGGGGAAATTCACCCCTCCACTTT
CASLPGTGGNSPLHF
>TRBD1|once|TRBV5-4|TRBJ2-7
TGTGCCAGCAGCTCAGGACAGGGGCTCTACGAGCAGTACTTC
CASSSGQGLYEQYF
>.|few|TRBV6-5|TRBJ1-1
TGTGCCAGCAGTTATTCCCGGACGGGAGGCACTGAAGCTTTCTTT
CASSYSRTGGTEAFF
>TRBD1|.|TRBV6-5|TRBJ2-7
TGTGCCAGCAGCCCCCCGGGACAGGGACTCCCCGAGCAGTACTTC
CASSPPGQGLPEQYF
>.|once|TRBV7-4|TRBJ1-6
TGTGCCAGCCACACACGTACGCAGGGTTGTAATTCACCCCTCCACTTT
CASHTRTQGCNSPLHF
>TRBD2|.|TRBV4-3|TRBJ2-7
TGCGCCAGCAGCCAAGGTAGCGGGAGCTCCTACGAGCAGTACTTC
CASSQGSGSSYEQYF
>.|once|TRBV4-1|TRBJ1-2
TGCGCCAGCAGCCAGGCCCGGGGGGACAACTATGGCTACACCTTC
CASSQARGDNYGYTF
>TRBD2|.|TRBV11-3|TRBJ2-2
TGTGCCAGCAGCTTACCCACTAGCGAGCCCGACACCGGGGAGCTGTTTTTT
CASSLPTSEPDTGELFF
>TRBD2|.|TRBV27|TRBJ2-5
TGTGCCAGCAGTTTATTTTCGGGAGGGCGAGAGACCCAGTACTTC
CASSLFSGGRETQYF
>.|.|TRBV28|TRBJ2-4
TGTGCCAGCAGCCCGGTCGGTTTTCACTTAGCCAAAAACATTCAGTACTTC
CASSPVGFHLAKNIQYF
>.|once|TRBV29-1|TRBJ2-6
TGCAGCGTATTCAGGTCCTCTGGGGCCAACGTCCTGACTTTC
CSVFRSSGANVLTF
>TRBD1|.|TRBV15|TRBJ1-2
TGTGCCACCAGCAGGGGAACAACAGGGGCTAATAACTATGGCTACACCTTC
CATSRGTTGANNYGYTF
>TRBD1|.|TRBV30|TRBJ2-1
TGTGCCAAGAGGACAGGGCCCTACAATGAGCAGTTCTTC
CAKRTGPYNEQFF
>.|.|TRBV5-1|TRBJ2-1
TGCGCCAGCAACTCAGCGGTATACAATGAGCAGTTCTTC
CASNSAVYNEQFF
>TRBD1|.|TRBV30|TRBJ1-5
TGTGCCTGGAGTGTACAGGGGGGCAATCAGCCCCAGCATTTT
CAWSVQGGNQPQHF
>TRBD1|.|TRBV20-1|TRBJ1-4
TGCAGTGCTAGTGCTCGACAGGGGGTAGGGGAAAAACTGTTTTTT
CSASARQGVGEKLFF
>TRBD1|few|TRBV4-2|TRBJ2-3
TGTGCCAGCAGCCAAGGGGGACAGGGGGCTTTGACAGATACGCAGTATTTT
CASSQGGQGALTDTQYF
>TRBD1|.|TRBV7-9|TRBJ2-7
TGTGCCAGCAGCTTACTGCCGGGACAGGTCCAAAACGAGCAGTACTTC
CASSLLPGQVQNEQYF
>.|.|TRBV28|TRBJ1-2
TGTGCCAGCCGAGGACAATCCAATCACTATGGCTACACCTTC
CASRGQSNHYGYTF
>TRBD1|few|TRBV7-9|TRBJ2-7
TGTGCCAGCAGCCCTACGACAGGGTCCCTGGGTAACGAGCAGTACTTC
CASSPTTGSLGNEQYF
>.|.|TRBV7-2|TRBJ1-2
TGTGCCAGCAGCCTCAACCAGGGGAACTATGGCTACACCTTC
CASSLNQGNYGYTF
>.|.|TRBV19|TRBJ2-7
TGTGCCAGTAGTATAGCAGGGGAGACCTACGAGCAGTACTTC
CASSIAGETYEQYF
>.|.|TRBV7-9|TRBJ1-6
TGTGCCAGCAGACAGGGCTGGAATTCACCCCTCCACTTT
CASRQGWNSPLHF
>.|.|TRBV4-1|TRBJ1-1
TGCGCCAGCAGCCAATCGGGGGGGAAGTCCATGAACACTGAAGCTTTCTTT
CASSQSGGKSMNTEAFF
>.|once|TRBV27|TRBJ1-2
TGTGCCAGCAGTTTATCTCCCCTAGAAAGCTATGGCTACACCTTC
CASSLSPLESYGYTF
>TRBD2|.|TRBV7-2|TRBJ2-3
TGTGCCAGCAGCTTTGGGACTAGGGATACGCAGTATTTT
CASSFGTRDTQYF
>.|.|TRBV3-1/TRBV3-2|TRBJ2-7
TGTGCCAGCAGCCACGCGGGGTCTTCCTACGAGCAGTACTTC
CASSHAGSSYEQYF
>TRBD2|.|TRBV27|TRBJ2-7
TGTGCCAGCAGACGTCCCCTCCCAGGACTAGCGGGAGCGACCTACGAGCAGTACTTC
CASRRPLPGLAGATYEQYF
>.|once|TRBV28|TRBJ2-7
TGTGCCAGCAGTGACTCCTGGGAGCAGTACTTC
CASSDSWEQYF
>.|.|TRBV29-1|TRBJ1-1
TGCAGCGGTATGACAGGCATGAACACTGAAGCTTTCTTT
CSGMTGMNTEAFF
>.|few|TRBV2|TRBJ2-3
TGTGCCAGCAGTGAATTACCAAGGACTGTTACAGATACGCAGTATTTT
CASSELPRTVTDTQYF
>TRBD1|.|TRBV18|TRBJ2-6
TGTGCCAGCTCACCAGTTCCCGGGCAGGGGGCGCGGGGGGCCAACGTCCTGACTTTC
CASSPVPGQGARGANVLTF
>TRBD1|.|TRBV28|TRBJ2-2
TGTGCCAGCAGTTTAAGTCGTTTTATTGGCGGGACAGGGCTCGCCGGGGAGCTGTTTTTT
CASSLSRFIGGTGLAGELFF
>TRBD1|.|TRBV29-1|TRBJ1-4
TGCAGCGTCTCAGGCGCAGGGGGCATGGCTAATGAAAAACTGTTTTTT
CSVSGAGGMANEKLFF
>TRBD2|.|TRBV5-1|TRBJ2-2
TGCGCCAGCAGCTTGGACCCCCCGGGAGGTGGAACCGGGGAGCTGTTTTTT
CASSLDPPGGGTGELFF
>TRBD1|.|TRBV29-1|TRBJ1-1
TGCAGCATCAAGCCTCCGGGACAGGAACTTATTGAAGCTTTCTTT
CSIKPPGQELIEAFF
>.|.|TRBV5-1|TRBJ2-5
TGCGCCAGTACCATGGGGGCAGAGACCCAGTACTTC
CASTMGAETQYF
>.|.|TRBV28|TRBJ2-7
TGTGCCAGCAGGCCGACAGGATCCTACGAGCAGTACTTC
CASRPTGSYEQYF
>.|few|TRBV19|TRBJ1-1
TGTGCCAGTAGTATAGATGCAGGGATCGCCCTCACTGAAGCTTTCTTT
CASSIDAGIALTEAFF
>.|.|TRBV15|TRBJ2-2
TGTGCCACCAGCAGAGATACAGGGAACACCGGGGAGCTGTTTTTT
CATSRDTGNTGELFF
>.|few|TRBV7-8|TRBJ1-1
TGTGCCAGCAGCTTACAGGTTAACACTGAAGCTTTCTTT
CASSLQVNTEAFF
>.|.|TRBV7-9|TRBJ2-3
TGTGCCAGCAGCTCGAACAGAGCCCTTAGCACAGATACGCAGTATTTT
CASSSNRALSTDTQYF
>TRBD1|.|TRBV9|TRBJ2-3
TGTGCCAGCAGCGGATCGAGGGGACAGGGGCTAAGCACAGATACGCAGTATTTT
CASSGSRGQGLSTDTQYF
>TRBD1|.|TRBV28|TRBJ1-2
TGTGCCAGCAGCCCGACAGGGACTAACTATGGCTACACCTTC
CASSPTGTNYGYTF
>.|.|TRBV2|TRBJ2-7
TGTGCCAGCAGCGGGAGCTACGAGCAGTACTTC
CASSGSYEQYF
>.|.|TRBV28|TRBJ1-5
TGTGCCAGCAGATTTCGTGGCCAGCCCCAGCATTTT
CASRFRGQPQHF